This T cell receptor beta chain was profiled in a study of T cell responses to AZD1222 COVID-19 vaccine. Sequencing was performed with immunoSEQ multiplex PCR; in TCRdb, only in-frame clones are kept and a portion is missing. The table shows 110,000 to 150,000 clones, with approximately 90% occurring only once. General study points: Sampling captured repertoires only after the peak T cell response. Donor demographics were predominantly white British with a female majority; clonal diversity may be underestimated. There were vaccine-associated CD4 TCRs across spike, dominant at 160-218 and 743-854.

To note about this clone: Its antigen is still unknown.

This CDR3 region has 16 residues. CDR1 and CDR2 (germline): SGDLS, YYNGEE. The V gene end was trimmed by 3 bases and the J gene end by 1 base; junction bases not matched to a gene: 9. The TCR was taken from an adult in good health. The sequenced sample was peripheral blood, obtained on day 0 of AZD1222 vaccination. The chain links TRBV9 to TRBJ2-5, with TRBD2 identical over 7 bases. CDR3 protein: CASSGAGRTFQETQYF. The CDR3 nucleotides read TGTGCCAGCAGCGGAGCGGGACGGACTTTCCAAGAGACCCAGTACTTC.